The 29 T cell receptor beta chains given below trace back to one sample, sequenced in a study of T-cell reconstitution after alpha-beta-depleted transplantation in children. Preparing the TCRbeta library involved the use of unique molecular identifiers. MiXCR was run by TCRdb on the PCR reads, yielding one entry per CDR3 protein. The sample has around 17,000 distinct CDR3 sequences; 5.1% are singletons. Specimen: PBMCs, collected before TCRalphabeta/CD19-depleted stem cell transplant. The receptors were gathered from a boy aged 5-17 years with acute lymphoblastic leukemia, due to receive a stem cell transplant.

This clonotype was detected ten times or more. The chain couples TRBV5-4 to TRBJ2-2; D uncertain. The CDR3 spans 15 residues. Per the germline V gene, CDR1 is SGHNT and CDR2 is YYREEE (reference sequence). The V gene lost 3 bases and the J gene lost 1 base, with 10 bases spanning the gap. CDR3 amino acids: CASSYGRMNTGELFF. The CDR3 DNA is TGTGCCAGCAGCTACGGACGCATGAACACCGGGGAGCTGTTTTTT.

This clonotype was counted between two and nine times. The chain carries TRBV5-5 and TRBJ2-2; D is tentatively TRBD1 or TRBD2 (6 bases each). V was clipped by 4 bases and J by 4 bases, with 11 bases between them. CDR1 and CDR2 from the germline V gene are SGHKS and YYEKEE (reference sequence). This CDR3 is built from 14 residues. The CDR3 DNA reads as TGTGCCAGCAGCCGGGGGCTCCTCACCGGGGAGCTGTTTTTT. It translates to CASSRGLLTGELFF. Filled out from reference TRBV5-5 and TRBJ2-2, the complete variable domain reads DAGVTQSPTHLIKTRGQQVTLRCSPISGHKSVSWYQQVLGQGPQFIFQYYEKEERGRGNFPDRFSARQFPNYSSELNVNALLLGDSALYLCASSRGLLTGELFFGEGSRLTVL.

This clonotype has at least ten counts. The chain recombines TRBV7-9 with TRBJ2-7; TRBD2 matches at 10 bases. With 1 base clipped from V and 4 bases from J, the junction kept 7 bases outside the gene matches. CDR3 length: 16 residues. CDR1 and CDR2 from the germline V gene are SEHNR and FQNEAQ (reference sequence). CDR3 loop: CASSLESSGRPYEQYF. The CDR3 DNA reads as TGTGCCAGCAGCTTAGAATCTAGCGGGAGACCTTACGAGCAGTACTTC.

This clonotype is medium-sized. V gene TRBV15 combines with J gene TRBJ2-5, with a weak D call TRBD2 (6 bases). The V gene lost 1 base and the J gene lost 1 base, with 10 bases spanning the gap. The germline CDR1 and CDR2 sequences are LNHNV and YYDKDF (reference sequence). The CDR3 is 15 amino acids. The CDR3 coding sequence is TGTGCCACCAGCAGAGCCGGGAGCTCCCAAGAGACCCAGTACTTC. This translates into CATSRAGSSQETQYF.

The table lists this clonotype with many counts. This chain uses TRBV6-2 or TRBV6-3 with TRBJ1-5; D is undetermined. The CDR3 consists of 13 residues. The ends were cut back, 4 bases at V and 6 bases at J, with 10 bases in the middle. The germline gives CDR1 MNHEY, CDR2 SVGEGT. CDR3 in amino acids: CASSLGLGQPQHF. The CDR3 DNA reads TGTGCCAGCAGTTTGGGTTTAGGTCAGCCCCAGCATTTT.

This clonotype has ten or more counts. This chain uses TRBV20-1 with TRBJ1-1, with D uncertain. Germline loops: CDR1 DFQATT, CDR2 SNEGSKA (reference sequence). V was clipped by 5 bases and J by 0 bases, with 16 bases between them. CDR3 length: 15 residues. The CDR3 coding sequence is TGCAGTGCTCCCCGGACTTTCATAATGAACACTGAAGCTTTCTTT. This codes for CSAPRTFIMNTEAFF.

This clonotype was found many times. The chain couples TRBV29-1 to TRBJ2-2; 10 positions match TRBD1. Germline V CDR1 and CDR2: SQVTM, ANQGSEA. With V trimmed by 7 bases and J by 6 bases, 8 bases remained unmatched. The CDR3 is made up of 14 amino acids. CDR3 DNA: TGCAGCGGTCTCGAGACAGGGGGCCCCGGGGAGCTGTTTTTT. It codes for CSGLETGGPGELFF.

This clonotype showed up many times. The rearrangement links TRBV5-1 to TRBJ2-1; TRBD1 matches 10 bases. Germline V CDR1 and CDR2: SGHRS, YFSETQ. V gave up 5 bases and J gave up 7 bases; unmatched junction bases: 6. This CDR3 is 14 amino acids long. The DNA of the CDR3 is TGCGCCAGCAGGACAGGGGGCTTCGTTAATGAGCAGTTCTTC. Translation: CASRTGGFVNEQFF.

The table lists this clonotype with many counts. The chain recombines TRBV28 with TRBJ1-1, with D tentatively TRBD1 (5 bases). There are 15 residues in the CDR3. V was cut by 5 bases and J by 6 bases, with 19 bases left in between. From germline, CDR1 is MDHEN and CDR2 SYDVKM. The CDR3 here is CASSLSDSRGSEAFF. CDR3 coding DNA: TGTGCCAGCAGTCTTTCAGACAGTCGGGGATCTGAAGCTTTCTTT.

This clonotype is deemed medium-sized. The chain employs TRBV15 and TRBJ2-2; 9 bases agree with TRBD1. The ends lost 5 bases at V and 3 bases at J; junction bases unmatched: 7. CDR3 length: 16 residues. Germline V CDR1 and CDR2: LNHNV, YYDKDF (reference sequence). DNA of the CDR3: TGTGCCACCAGCCCCCGACAGGGGGACCACACCGGGGAGCTGTTTTTT. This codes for CATSPRQGDHTGELFF.

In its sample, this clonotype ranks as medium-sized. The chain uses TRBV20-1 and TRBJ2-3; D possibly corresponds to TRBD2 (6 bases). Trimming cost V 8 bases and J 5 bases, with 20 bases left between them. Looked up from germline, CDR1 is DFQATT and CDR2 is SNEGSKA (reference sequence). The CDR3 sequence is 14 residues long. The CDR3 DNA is TGCAGTACACCGGGACTTACAGCTGGAGATACGCAGTATTTT. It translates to CSTPGLTAGDTQYF.

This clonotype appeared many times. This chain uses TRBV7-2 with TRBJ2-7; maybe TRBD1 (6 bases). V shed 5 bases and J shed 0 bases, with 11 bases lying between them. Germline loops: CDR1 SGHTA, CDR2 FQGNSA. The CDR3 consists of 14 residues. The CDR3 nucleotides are TGTGCCAGCAGCGAACGGGACACCTCCTACGAGCAGTACTTC. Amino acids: CASSERDTSYEQYF.

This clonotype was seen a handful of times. Here the CDR3 DNA reads TGCAGCGTTGATTTCGACAGGGCTGGAGAGACCCAGTACTTC. Its protein is CSVDFDRAGETQYF. The rearrangement joins TRBV29-1 to TRBJ2-5, with 7 bases fitting TRBD1. Unmatched junction bases numbered 8, after V lost 3 bases and J lost 4 bases. This CDR3 is built from 14 residues. Germline CDR1 is SQVTM and CDR2 is ANQGSEA.

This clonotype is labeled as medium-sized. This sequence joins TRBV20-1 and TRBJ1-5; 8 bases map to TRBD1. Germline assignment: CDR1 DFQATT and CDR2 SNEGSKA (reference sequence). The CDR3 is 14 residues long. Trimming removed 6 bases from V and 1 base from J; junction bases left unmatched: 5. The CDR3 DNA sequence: TGCAGTGCGCCGGACAGGGTGAGCAATCAGCCCCAGCATTTT. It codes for CSAPDRVSNQPQHF.

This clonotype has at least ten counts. In DNA form, the CDR3 reads TGTGCCTGGAGTGACGGGGGGTTCAATCAGCCCCAGCATTTT. The encoded protein is CAWSDGGFNQPQHF. The rearrangement uses TRBV30 and TRBJ1-5, with a tentative D call TRBD1 (5 bases). The germline V gene has CDR1 GTSNPN and CDR2 SVGIG (reference sequence). V was trimmed by 1 base and J by 3 bases, leaving 10 bases between them. This CDR3 region has 14 residues.

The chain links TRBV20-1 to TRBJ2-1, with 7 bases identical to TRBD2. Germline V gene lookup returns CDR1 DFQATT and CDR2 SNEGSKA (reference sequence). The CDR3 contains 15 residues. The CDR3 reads CFAPNPGLQSSEQFF. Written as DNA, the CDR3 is TGCTTTGCCCCAAATCCGGGACTACAGTCGAGTGAGCAGTTCTTC.

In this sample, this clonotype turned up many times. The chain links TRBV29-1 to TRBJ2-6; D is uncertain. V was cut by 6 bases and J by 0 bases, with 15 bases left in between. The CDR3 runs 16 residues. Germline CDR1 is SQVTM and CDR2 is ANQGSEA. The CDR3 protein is CSVARARSSGANVLTF. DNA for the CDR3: TGCAGCGTGGCAAGGGCCCGGAGCTCTGGGGCCAACGTCCTGACTTTC.

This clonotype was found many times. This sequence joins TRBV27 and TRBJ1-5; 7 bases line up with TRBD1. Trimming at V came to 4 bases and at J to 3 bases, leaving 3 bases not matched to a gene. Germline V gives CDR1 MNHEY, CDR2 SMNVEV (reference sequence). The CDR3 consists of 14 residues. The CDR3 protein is CASSSGQPNQPQHF. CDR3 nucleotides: TGTGCCAGCAGTTCGGGACAGCCCAATCAGCCCCAGCATTTT.

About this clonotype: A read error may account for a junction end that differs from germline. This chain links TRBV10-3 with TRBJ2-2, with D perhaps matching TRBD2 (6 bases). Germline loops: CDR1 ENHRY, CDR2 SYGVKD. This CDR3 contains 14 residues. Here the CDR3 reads CAISRGHRCGELLF. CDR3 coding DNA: TGTGCCATCAGCCGTGGACACAGATGCGGGGAGCTGCTTTTT.

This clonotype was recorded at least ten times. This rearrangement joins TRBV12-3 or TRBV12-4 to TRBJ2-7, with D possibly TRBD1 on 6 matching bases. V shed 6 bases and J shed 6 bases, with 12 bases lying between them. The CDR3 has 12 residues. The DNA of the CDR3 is TGTGCCAGCAGCCGAACAGGGAGCGAGCAGTACTTC. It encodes CASSRTGSEQYF.

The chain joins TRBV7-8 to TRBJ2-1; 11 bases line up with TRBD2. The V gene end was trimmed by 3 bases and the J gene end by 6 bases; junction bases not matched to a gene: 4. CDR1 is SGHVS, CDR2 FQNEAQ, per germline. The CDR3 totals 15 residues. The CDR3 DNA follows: TGTGCCAGCAGCTTCGGGCTAGCGGGGGGCAATGAGCAGTTCTTC. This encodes CASSFGLAGGNEQFF.

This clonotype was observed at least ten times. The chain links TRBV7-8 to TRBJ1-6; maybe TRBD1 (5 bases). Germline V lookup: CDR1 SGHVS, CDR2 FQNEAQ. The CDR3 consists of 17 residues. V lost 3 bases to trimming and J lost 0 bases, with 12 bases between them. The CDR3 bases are TGTGCCAGCAGCTTGGGGGGGTTGAGCTCCTATAATTCACCCCTCCACTTT. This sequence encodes CASSLGGLSSYNSPLHF. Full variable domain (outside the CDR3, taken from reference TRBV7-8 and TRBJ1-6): GAGVSQSPRYKVAKRGQDVALRCDPISGHVSLFWYQQALGQGPEFLTYFQNEAQLDKSGLPSDRFFAERPEGSVSTLKIQRTQQEDSAVYLCASSLGGLSSYNSPLHFGNGTRLTVT.

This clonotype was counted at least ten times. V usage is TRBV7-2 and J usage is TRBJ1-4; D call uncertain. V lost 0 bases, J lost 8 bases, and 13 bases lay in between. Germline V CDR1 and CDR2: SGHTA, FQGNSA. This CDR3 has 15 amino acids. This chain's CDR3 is CASSLAPTSTEKLFF. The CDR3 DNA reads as TGTGCCAGCAGCTTAGCTCCCACGTCAACCGAAAAACTGTTTTTT.

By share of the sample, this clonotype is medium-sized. The DNA of the CDR3 is TGTGCCAGCAGTCGAGGGGGGTCCAAAAACATTCAGTACTTC. Translated, it gives CASSRGGSKNIQYF. V usage is TRBV12-3 or TRBV12-4 and J usage is TRBJ2-4; D assignment may be TRBD1 or TRBD2 (6 bases each). Between the trimmed V and J ends, which lost 5 bases and 2 bases, there was a span of 10 bases. The CDR3 is 14 residues long.

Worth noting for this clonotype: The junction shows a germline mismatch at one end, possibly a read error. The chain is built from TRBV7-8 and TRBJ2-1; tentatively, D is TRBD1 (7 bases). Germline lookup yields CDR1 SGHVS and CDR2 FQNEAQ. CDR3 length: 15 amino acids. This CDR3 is CAISPGGIGYNEQFF. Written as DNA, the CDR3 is TGTGCCATCAGCCCAGGGGGGATCGGTTACAATGAGCAGTTCTTC.

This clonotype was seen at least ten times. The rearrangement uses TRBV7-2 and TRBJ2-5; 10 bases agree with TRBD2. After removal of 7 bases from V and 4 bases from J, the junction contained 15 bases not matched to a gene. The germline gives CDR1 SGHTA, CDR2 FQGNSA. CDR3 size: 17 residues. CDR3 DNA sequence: TGTGCCAGCATCTTCATCGGGAGCGGGAGGGCCGGAGAGACCCAGTACTTC. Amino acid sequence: CASIFIGSGRAGETQYF. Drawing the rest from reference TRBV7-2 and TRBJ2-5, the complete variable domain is GAGVSQSPSNKVTEKGKDVELRCDPISGHTALYWYRQSLGQGLEFLIYFQGNSAPDKSGLPSDRFSAERTGGSVSTLTIQRTQQEDSAVYLCASIFIGSGRAGETQYFGPGTRLLVL.

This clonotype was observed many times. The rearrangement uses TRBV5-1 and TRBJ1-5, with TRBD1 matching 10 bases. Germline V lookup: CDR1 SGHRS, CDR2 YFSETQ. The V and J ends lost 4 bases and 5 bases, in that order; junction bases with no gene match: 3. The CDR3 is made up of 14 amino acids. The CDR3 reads CASSRTGGDQPQHF. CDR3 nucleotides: TGCGCCAGCAGCCGGACAGGGGGAGATCAGCCCCAGCATTTT.

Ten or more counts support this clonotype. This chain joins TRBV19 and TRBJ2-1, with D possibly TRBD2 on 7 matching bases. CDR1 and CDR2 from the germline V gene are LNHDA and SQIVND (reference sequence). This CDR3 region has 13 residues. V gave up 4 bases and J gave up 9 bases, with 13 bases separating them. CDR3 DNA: TGTGCCAGTAGTAAGACAGGCGGGGGTGAGCAGTTCTTC. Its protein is CASSKTGGGEQFF.

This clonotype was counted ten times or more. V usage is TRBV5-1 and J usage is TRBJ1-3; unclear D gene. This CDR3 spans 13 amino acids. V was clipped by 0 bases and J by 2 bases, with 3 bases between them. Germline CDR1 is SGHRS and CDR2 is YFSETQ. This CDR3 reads CASSLGPGNTIYF. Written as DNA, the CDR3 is TGCGCCAGCAGCTTGGGACCTGGAAACACCATATATTTT.